This is a list of T cell receptor beta chains from one sample in a study of vaccination effects on CD4 cells after COVID-19. What these receptors recognize is not known. Measured with immunoSEQ multiplex PCR; TCRdb has only the in-frame clones, and not every one. The data show roughly 45,000 clones, with 65% to 70% seen just once and under 40% held by the top ten. The sequences come from CD4+ T cells from PBMCs cultured with a peptide pool, collected before COVID-19 vaccination. These TCRs come from a human donor who had a prior SARS-CoV-2 infection. Each CDR3 is given without its conserved first and last residue. A D gene is named only where the DNA matches it firmly. A row's size may be missing; if present it is once, few, many or a size class.

clone size	V gene	D gene	J gene	CDR3 protein
.	TRBV5-4	.	TRBJ2-1	ASSSNRGSSFNNEQF
.	TRBV27	TRBD1	TRBJ1-4	ASSSKGQGFEKLF
.	TRBV5-1	TRBD1	TRBJ2-5	ASSLLIQGETQY
few	TRBV13	TRBD1	TRBJ1-1	ASSGDRVKTEAF
.	TRBV7-8	TRBD2	TRBJ2-5	ASSPSGGASETQY
many	TRBV6-4	TRBD2	TRBJ2-3	ASSVAGGATDTQY
.	TRBV2	.	TRBJ2-5	ASSRSGQETQY
.	TRBV10-2	.	TRBJ1-4	ASSEDWRQYNEKLF
.	TRBV6-5	.	TRBJ2-5	ASSYSRRETQY
.	TRBV3-1/TRBV3-2	.	TRBJ2-2	ASSLQFGELF
.	TRBV29-1	.	TRBJ2-1	SVVGQTSYNEQF
.	TRBV5-6	TRBD1	TRBJ2-2	ASSRGQGAGGELF
.	TRBV5-4	.	TRBJ2-2	ASSSIGEAGELF
.	TRBV2	.	TRBJ1-1	ASSGDANTEAF
few	TRBV7-9	TRBD2	TRBJ2-5	ASSALGLGEGYQETQY
.	TRBV28	TRBD2	TRBJ2-3	ASSLSGRATDTQY
.	TRBV9	.	TRBJ2-3	ASSVETGTDTQY
few	TRBV2	.	TRBJ2-7	ASSATASGVKYEQY
.	TRBV7-3	TRBD1	TRBJ2-6	ASSRQGLSSGANVLT
.	TRBV9	TRBD2	TRBJ2-3	ASSVELAGDDTQY
.	TRBV18	TRBD1	TRBJ1-3	ASSPTGTGTGNTIY
.	TRBV12-3/TRBV12-4	.	TRBJ1-5	ASSLFVGEPQH
.	TRBV5-1	.	TRBJ2-5	ASRDYVETQY
.	TRBV19	.	TRBJ2-7	ASSIDPAGYYEQY
.	TRBV7-6	TRBD2	TRBJ2-2	ASSSFSGSHTGELF
.	TRBV20-1	.	TRBJ2-3	SASLTSGSTDTQY
once	TRBV4-1	.	TRBJ2-5	ASSQGVQGGQETQY
.	TRBV4-1	.	TRBJ1-5	ASSQERDQPQH
.	TRBV5-4	.	TRBJ1-1	ASSAGNLGGAF
.	TRBV6-5	.	TRBJ1-2	ASSPGGGWGYT
.	TRBV6-5	TRBD2	TRBJ2-1	ASSYLTSGYNEQF
.	TRBV3-1/TRBV3-2	TRBD1	TRBJ1-2	ASSLGGRGDYGYT
.	TRBV30	TRBD2	TRBJ2-1	AWSVLAGGSIEQF
few	TRBV14	.	TRBJ1-2	ASSQVTTASGYT
.	TRBV5-1	TRBD1	TRBJ2-1	ASSPRQGYSYNEQF